A single sample is the source of the 21 T cell receptor beta chains below, sequenced in a study of CD8+ T cells in alopecia areata. As the sequencing template, cDNA was produced by extracting RNA and reverse transcribing it. Some clones are missing from TCRdb's copy, which holds only in-frame ones; the method was immunoSEQ multiplex PCR. The sample includes roughly 200,000 clones, over 55% of them seen just once. Sequenced here: CD4+ T cells sorted from blood, sampled at week 0. The origin of the receptors is a human donor with alopecia areata.

This clone was recorded a few times. The chain carries TRBV2 and TRBJ2-5; 10 nucleotides agree with TRBD2. This CDR3 comprises 15 residues. Losses at the gene ends were 4 bases for V and 4 bases for J; bases not matched to a gene: 6. Germline V gene sequence: CDR1 SNHLY, CDR2 FYNNEI. CDR3 coding DNA: TGTGCCAGCAGTGGGGCTAGCGGGGGTGGAGAGACCCAGTACTTC. Amino acid sequence: CASSGASGGGETQYF.

This clone was seen only a few times. The chain links TRBV29-1 to TRBJ1-2; D gene ambiguous. V lost 0 bases and J lost 5, with 10 bases in between. The CDR3 covers 13 residues. CDR1 and CDR2 (germline): SQVTM, ANQGSEA. In DNA, the CDR3 is TGCAGCGTTGAAGAAGCGGGAAAATATGGCTACACCTTC. This gives the protein CSVEEAGKYGYTF.

This clone was recorded a few times. The rearrangement uses TRBV29-1 and TRBJ2-3; 7 bases are shared with TRBD2. The germline V gene encodes CDR1 SQVTM and CDR2 ANQGSEA. The CDR3 contains 13 residues. J was trimmed by 6 bases and V by 5 bases; bases with no gene match: 8. CDR3 DNA sequence: TGCAGCGTTCGGACTAGTCCCACGGATACGCAGTATTTT. This encodes CSVRTSPTDTQYF.

The sample holds one count of this clone. J is TRBJ2-5 and V is TRBV15; TRBD1 aligns across 8 bases. Looked up from germline, CDR1 is LNHNV and CDR2 is YYDKDF (reference sequence). The ends lost 0 bases at V and 5 bases at J; junction bases unmatched: 2. The CDR3 runs to 14 residues. The CDR3 loop is CATSRDRGLETQYF. DNA of the CDR3: TGTGCCACCAGCAGAGACAGGGGGCTGGAGACCCAGTACTTC. Drawing the rest from reference TRBV15 and TRBJ2-5, the complete variable domain is DAMVIQNPRYQVTQFGKPVTLSCSQTLNHNVMYWYQQKSSQAPKLLFHYYDKDFNNEADTPDNFQSRRPNTSFCFLDIRSPGLGDTAMYLCATSRDRGLETQYFGPGTRLLVL.

The chain combines TRBV29-1 with TRBJ2-3, with no clear D. The germline V gene has CDR1 SQVTM and CDR2 ANQGSEA. Trimming cost V 4 bases and J 3 bases, with 5 bases left between them. CDR3 length: 11 residues. The CDR3 nucleotides are TGCAGCGTTGGATTTACAGATACGCAGTATTTT. Its translation is CSVGFTDTQYF.

The V and J genes are TRBV29-1 and TRBJ2-3; D possibly matches TRBD1 or TRBD2 (5 bases each). The CDR3 length is 14 residues. Germline CDR1 is SQVTM and CDR2 is ANQGSEA. V gave up 1 base and J gave up 5 bases, with 13 bases separating them. CDR3 DNA: TGCAGCGTTGAAGTTACGGGGCCGGGAGATACGCAGTATTTT. It encodes CSVEVTGPGDTQYF.

J is TRBJ1-2 and V is TRBV5-1; D ambiguous. The germline CDR1 and CDR2 sequences are SGHRS and YFSETQ. The CDR3 has 15 amino acids. V was clipped by 0 bases and J by 3 bases, with 12 bases between them. CDR3: CASSLDGSNYYGYTF. The DNA for the CDR3 is TGCGCCAGCAGCTTGGATGGGTCCAATTACTATGGCTACACCTTC.

The chain joins TRBV11-3 to TRBJ1-1, with D possibly TRBD1 on 6 matching bases. The V end was cut by 0 bases, the J end by 7 bases, with 12 bases between. There are 14 residues in the CDR3. CDR1 is SGHNT, CDR2 YENEEA, per germline. This CDR3 reads CASSLDQGHFEAFF. The CDR3 coding sequence is TGTGCCAGCAGCTTAGATCAGGGACACTTTGAAGCTTTCTTT.

This clone occurred a few times. In DNA, the CDR3 is TGTGCCTCTGAATCTGGTAATTCACCCCTCCACTTT. It is translated as CASESGNSPLHF. The chain links TRBV30 to TRBJ1-6; D is undetermined. From germline, CDR1 is GTSNPN and CDR2 SVGIG (reference sequence). V lost 7 bases and J lost 6, with 10 bases in between. The CDR3 runs to 12 residues.

The genes are TRBV30 and TRBJ2-2; TRBD1 matches 8 bases. The CDR3 runs to 15 residues. Germline V CDR1 and CDR2: GTSNPN, SVGIG (reference sequence). After removal of 1 base from V and 4 bases from J, the junction contained 5 bases not matched to a gene. DNA for the CDR3: TGTGCCTGGAGTGCAGGGGGCGCGAGCACCGGGGAGCTGTTTTTT. This encodes CAWSAGGASTGELFF.

Points on this clone: Being one base from a much bigger clone, this may be a read error. This chain joins TRBV6-6 and TRBJ2-1; the D is unclear. Trimming took off 2 bases at V and 8 bases at J, with 1 base between the two ends. Germline values: CDR1 MNHNY, CDR2 SVGAGI (reference sequence). The length of the CDR3 is 10 residues. The CDR3 loop reads CASSYHEQFF. The CDR3 DNA is TGTGCCAGCAGTTACCATGAGCAGTTCTTC.

V gene TRBV30 combines with J gene TRBJ1-6, with D unclear. The CDR3 has 13 residues. Trimming left V 3 bases short and J 5 bases short, with 8 bases between. From germline, CDR1 is GTSNPN and CDR2 SVGIG (reference sequence). The CDR3, as DNA: TGTGCCTGGAGAGTCTTGGATAATTCACCCCTCCACTTT. It encodes CAWRVLDNSPLHF.

This clone was observed at least ten times. This rearrangement joins TRBV19 to TRBJ1-5; D may be TRBD1 (5 bases). The V gene's germline CDR1 is LNHDA and CDR2 SQIVND (reference sequence). This CDR3 region has 13 residues. V shed 5 bases and J shed 4 bases, with 9 bases lying between them. This CDR3 reads CASSEGTNQPQHF. CDR3 nucleotides: TGTGCCAGTAGTGAGGGGACTAATCAGCCCCAGCATTTT.

The chain combines TRBV30 with TRBJ2-3, with D possibly being TRBD1 or TRBD2 (5 bases each). V dropped 1 base and J dropped 3 bases, with 14 bases sitting between them. The CDR3 contains 15 residues. CDR1 and CDR2 from the germline V gene are GTSNPN and SVGIG (reference sequence). The CDR3 region has the DNA TGTGCCTGGAGTGAGGGGACCACACTTACAGATACGCAGTATTTT. It specifies CAWSEGTTLTDTQYF.

The DNA of the CDR3 is TGCAGCGTTACTAGCGGGGGGCCGTACAATGAGCAGTTCTTC. This gives the protein CSVTSGGPYNEQFF. The gene calls are TRBV29-1 and TRBJ2-1, with 12 bases identical to TRBD2. V trimming: 5 bases; J trimming: 4 bases; junction bases outside the gene matches: 3. Germline CDR1 SQVTM, CDR2 ANQGSEA. The CDR3 is 14 residues long.

This clone was found a few times. CDR3 sequence: CSARDSTGYTF. The CDR3 region has the DNA TGCAGTGCTAGAGATTCCACGGGCTACACCTTC. The genes are TRBV20-1 and TRBJ1-2; D call uncertain. The CDR3 is 11 amino acids. Germline CDR1 is DFQATT and CDR2 is SNEGSKA (reference sequence). V dropped 0 bases and J dropped 8 bases, with 7 bases sitting between them.

The table lists this clone with a count of one. V usage is TRBV18 and J usage is TRBJ2-7; a possible D gene is TRBD2 (5 bases). The V gene's germline CDR1 is KGHSH and CDR2 LQKENI. V was shortened by 3 bases and J by 1 base, with 7 bases between the two germline ends. This CDR3 contains 13 residues. CDR3 DNA: TGTGCCAGCTCACCCGGGGAGTCCTACGAGCAGTACTTC. Encoded protein: CASSPGESYEQYF.

Here the CDR3 reads CAISVEGALGGYTF. As DNA, the CDR3 is TGTGCCATCAGTGTGGAGGGGGCTCTAGGTGGCTACACCTTC. The J gene is TRBJ1-2, the V gene TRBV10-3; TRBD1 aligns across 7 bases. Trimming took 4 bases from V and 7 from J; bases not matched to a gene: 9. Germline assignment: CDR1 ENHRY and CDR2 SYGVKD. The CDR3 is made up of 14 amino acids.

This clone was seen just once. This chain links TRBV29-1 with TRBJ2-1; maybe TRBD1 (5 bases). This CDR3 has 12 residues. Germline V CDR1 and CDR2: SQVTM, ANQGSEA. With 2 bases removed from V and 6 bases from J, the gap between germline ends came to 8 bases. CDR3 DNA: TGCAGCGTTGAACTAGGGGCCAATGAGCAGTTCTTC. Its translation: CSVELGANEQFF.

V is TRBV7-2 and J is TRBJ2-2; 8 bases agree with TRBD2. The CDR3 consists of 18 residues. Germline V gene data show CDR1 as SGHTA and CDR2 as FQGNSA. V shed 5 bases and J 4 bases; nucleotides not matched to a gene: 15. The CDR3 region is CASSLPIATSVFTGELFF. The CDR3 DNA is TGTGCCAGCAGCCTACCTATAGCGACTAGCGTCTTCACCGGGGAGCTGTTTTTT.

The chain is built from TRBV5-1 and TRBJ1-2; D gene uncertain. Germline loops: CDR1 SGHRS, CDR2 YFSETQ. The CDR3 covers 15 residues. V shed 4 bases and J shed 3 bases, with 16 bases lying between them. The CDR3 DNA sequence: TGCGCCAGCAGCCGAGGCTTAAGGTCTGACTATGGCTACACCTTC. Protein product: CASSRGLRSDYGYTF. The entire variable domain, with the rest obtained from reference TRBV5-1 and TRBJ1-2, is as follows: KAGVTQTPRYLIKTRGQQVTLSCSPISGHRSVSWYQQTPGQGLQFLFEYFSETQRNKGNFPGRFSGRQFSNSRSEMNVSTLELGDSALYLCASSRGLRSDYGYTFGSGTRLTVV.